The text below deals with one T cell receptor (beta chain). The junction departs from germline at one end; a sequencing error may be responsible. The PCR employed 60 Vbeta primers together with 13 Jbeta primers. Some clones are missing from TCRdb's copy, which holds only in-frame ones; the method was immunoSEQ multiplex PCR. The table has 130,000 to 150,000 clones, almost 80% seen once. From germline, CDR1 is KGHSH and CDR2 LQKENI. There are 17 residues in the CDR3. The sample is drawn from a study of cytomegalovirus exposure and HLA in healthy donors. Input material: PBMCs. The clonotype was recovered from a woman in her thirties or forties in good health and CMV-seropositive. The chain uses TRBV18 and TRBJ2-3; 8 positions agree with TRBD2. CDR3 sequence (DNA): TGTGCCAGCTCACCATCCTCCGTCGGGGGGGGCACGGATACGCAGTATTTT. It codes for CASSPSSVGGGTDTQYF. Based on the CDR3 plus reference TRBV18 and TRBJ2-3, the full variable domain is NAGVMQNPRHLVRRRGQEARLRCSPMKGHSHVYWYRQLPEEGLKFMVYLQKENIIDESGMPKERFSAEFPKEGPSILRIQQVVRGDSAAYFCASSPSSVGGGTDTQYFGPGTRLTVL.